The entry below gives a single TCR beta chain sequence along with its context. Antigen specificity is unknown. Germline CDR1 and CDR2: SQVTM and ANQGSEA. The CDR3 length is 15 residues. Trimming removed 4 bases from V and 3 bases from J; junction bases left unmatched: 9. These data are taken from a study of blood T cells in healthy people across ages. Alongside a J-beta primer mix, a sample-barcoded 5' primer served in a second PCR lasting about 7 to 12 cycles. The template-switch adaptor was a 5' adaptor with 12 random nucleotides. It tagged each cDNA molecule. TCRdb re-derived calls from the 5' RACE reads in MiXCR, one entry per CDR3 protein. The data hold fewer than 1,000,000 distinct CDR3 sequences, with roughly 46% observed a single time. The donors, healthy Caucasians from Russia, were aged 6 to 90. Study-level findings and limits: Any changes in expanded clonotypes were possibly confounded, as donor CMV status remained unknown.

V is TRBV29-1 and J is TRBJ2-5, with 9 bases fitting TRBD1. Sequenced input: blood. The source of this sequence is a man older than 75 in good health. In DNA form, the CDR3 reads TGCAGCGTTGGAAGATTAGGGGACAGGGAAGAGACCCAGTACTTC. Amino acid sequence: CSVGRLGDREETQYF. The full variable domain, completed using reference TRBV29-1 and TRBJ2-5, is SAVISQKPSRDICQRGTSLTIQCQVDSQVTMMFWYRQQPGQSLTLIATANQGSEATYESGFVIDKFPISRPNLTFSTLTVSNMSPEDSSIYLCSVGRLGDREETQYFGPGTRLLVL.